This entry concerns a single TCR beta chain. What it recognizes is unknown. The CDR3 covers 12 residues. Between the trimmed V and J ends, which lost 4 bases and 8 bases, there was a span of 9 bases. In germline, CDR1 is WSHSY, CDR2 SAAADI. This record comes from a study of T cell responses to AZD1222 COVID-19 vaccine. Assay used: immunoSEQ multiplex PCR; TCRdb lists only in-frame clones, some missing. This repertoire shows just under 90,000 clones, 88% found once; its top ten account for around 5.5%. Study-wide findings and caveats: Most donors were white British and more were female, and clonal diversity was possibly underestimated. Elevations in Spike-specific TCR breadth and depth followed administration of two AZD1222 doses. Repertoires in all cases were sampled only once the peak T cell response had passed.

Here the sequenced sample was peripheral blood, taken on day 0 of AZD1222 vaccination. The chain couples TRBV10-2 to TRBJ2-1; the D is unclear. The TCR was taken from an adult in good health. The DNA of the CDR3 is TGCGCCAGCAGTGTCTACCGGTATGAGCAGTTCTTC. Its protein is CASSVYRYEQFF.